This entry lists 17 T cell receptor beta chains sequenced from one sample in a study of cytomegalovirus exposure and HLA in healthy donors. The PCR used 60 Vbeta and 13 Jbeta primers. Assay used: immunoSEQ multiplex PCR; TCRdb lists only in-frame clones, some missing. The sample has over 100,000 clones; around 80% are singletons. Material: PBMCs. Every receptor here comes from a woman under 30 in good health and CMV-seropositive.

The chain carries TRBV5-1 and TRBJ2-7; TRBD2 is a possible D gene (5 bases). Per germline, CDR1 SGHRS and CDR2 YFSETQ. Trimming removed 0 bases from V and 4 bases from J, with 14 bases in between. The CDR3 has 15 residues. The CDR3 is CASSLGPGISYEQYF. The CDR3 DNA sequence: TGCGCCAGCAGCTTGGGCCCGGGAATCTCGTACGAGCAGTACTTC.

This chain links TRBV19 with TRBJ1-5; D is uncertain. Per germline, CDR1 LNHDA and CDR2 SQIVND (reference sequence). CDR3 length: 15 amino acids. Trimming stripped 7 bases from V and 6 bases from J, with 19 bases between. The CDR3 loop reads CASTPGSHGFQPQHF. CDR3 bases: TGTGCCAGTACCCCAGGATCACACGGATTTCAGCCCCAGCATTTT.

The chain uses TRBV7-8 and TRBJ2-7; D unresolved. The CDR3 length is 14 residues. Trimming took 1 base from V and 3 from J, leaving 10 bases between them. Germline lookup yields CDR1 SGHVS and CDR2 FQNEAQ. For the CDR3, the DNA is TGTGCCAGCAGCTTAGTGCGACTTGGCTACGAGCAGTACTTC. Translation: CASSLVRLGYEQYF.

The chain is built from TRBV28 and TRBJ2-2; a weak D match, TRBD1 (6 bases). This CDR3 region has 15 residues. V gave up 5 bases and J gave up 1 base, with 11 bases separating them. The germline CDR1 and CDR2 sequences are MDHEN and SYDVKM. CDR3 protein: CASSAAGVNTGELFF. CDR3 nucleotides: TGTGCCAGCAGTGCAGCAGGGGTGAACACCGGGGAGCTGTTTTTT. The whole variable domain, remainder taken from reference TRBV28 and TRBJ2-2, is DVKVTQSSRYLVKRTGEKVFLECVQDMDHENMFWYRQDPGLGLRLIYFSYDVKMKEKGDIPEGYSVSREKKERFSLILESASTNQTSMYLCASSAAGVNTGELFFGEGSRLTVL.

This CDR3 is CASSRDRGREETQYF. The CDR3 region has the DNA TGTGCCAGCAGCCGGGACAGGGGGCGCGAAGAGACCCAGTACTTC. The J gene is TRBJ2-5, the V gene TRBV7-9, with TRBD1 matching over 12 bases. V was clipped by 5 bases and J by 3 bases; unmatched bases: 4. The CDR3 totals 15 residues. The germline gives CDR1 SEHNR, CDR2 FQNEAQ (reference sequence).

CDR3 residues: CASSLEAGGDQPQHF. As DNA, the CDR3 is TGTGCCAGCAGCTTAGAAGCGGGCGGCGATCAGCCCCAGCATTTT. The V and J genes are TRBV7-6 and TRBJ1-5; no clear D. This CDR3 region has 15 residues. V shed 1 base and J shed 5 bases, with 12 bases lying between them. Germline V gene sequence: CDR1 SGHVS, CDR2 FNYEAQ.

The V call is TRBV6-6, the J call TRBJ2-7; 7 positions agree with TRBD1. V dropped 4 bases and J dropped 3; count of bases not matched to a gene: 12. Germline V gene data show CDR1 as MNHNY and CDR2 as SVGAGI (reference sequence). CDR3 length equals 16 residues. The CDR3, as DNA: TGTGCCAGCAGTTTTTTCCGGGACAGCCCCTTCTACGAGCAGTACTTC. The encoded protein is CASSFFRDSPFYEQYF.

V usage is TRBV29-1 and J usage is TRBJ1-2; the match to TRBD1 covers 8 bases. Germline V CDR1 and CDR2: SQVTM, ANQGSEA. The CDR3 spans 12 residues. The V and J ends lost 6 bases and 8 bases, in that order; junction bases with no gene match: 8. CDR3 DNA sequence: TGCAGCGTCCACGGACAGGGAAGCGGCTACACCTTC. Translated, it gives CSVHGQGSGYTF.

About this clone: Within the sample, other DNA sequences also encode this same CDR3. The chain carries TRBV5-1 and TRBJ2-7; no clear D gene. The CDR3 is 13 amino acids. Germline lookup yields CDR1 SGHRS and CDR2 YFSETQ. Deletions cut 0 bases from V and 2 bases from J, with 6 bases between. The CDR3 spells CASSLERTYEQYF. CDR3 nucleotide sequence: TGCGCCAGCAGCTTGGAGAGGACCTACGAGCAGTACTTC.

The genes are TRBV9 and TRBJ2-5; 7 positions match TRBD2. Germline lookup yields CDR1 SGDLS and CDR2 YYNGEE. The length of the CDR3 is 14 residues. V lost 0 bases and J lost 4; bases outside the gene matches: 3. CDR3 amino acids: CASSVGRELETQYF. DNA of the CDR3: TGTGCCAGCAGCGTAGGGCGGGAGTTAGAGACCCAGTACTTC. The full variable domain, its missing parts supplied by reference TRBV9 and TRBJ2-5, is DSGVTQTPKHLITATGQRVTLRCSPRSGDLSVYWYQQSLDQGLQFLIQYYNGEERAKGNILERFSAQQFPDLHSELNLSSLELGDSALYFCASSVGRELETQYFGPGTRLLVL.

CDR3 sequence (DNA): TGTGCCAGCAGCCGGGACAGGGGGGCCACAGATACGCAGTATTTT. Protein product: CASSRDRGATDTQYF. The rearrangement links TRBV7-3 to TRBJ2-3, with 11 bases fitting TRBD1. V shed 5 bases and J 2 bases; nucleotides not matched to a gene: 3. There are 15 residues in the CDR3. Germline CDR1 and CDR2: SGHTA and FQGTGA.

This clone was recorded once. The genes are TRBV2 and TRBJ2-1, with a weak D call TRBD2 (5 bases). This CDR3 comprises 13 residues. CDR1 is SNHLY, CDR2 FYNNEI, per germline. Trimming took 5 bases from V and 5 from J, leaving 10 bases between them. The CDR3 loop reads CASSQDGNNEQFF. The CDR3 DNA follows: TGTGCCAGCAGTCAGGACGGGAACAATGAGCAGTTCTTC.

The rearrangement uses TRBV19 and TRBJ2-7; 11 bases agree with TRBD1. Germline V gene sequence: CDR1 LNHDA, CDR2 SQIVND (reference sequence). The CDR3 spans 14 residues. The V and J ends lost 5 bases and 4 bases, in that order; junction bases with no gene match: 4. The DNA for the CDR3 is TGTGCCAGTAGTGTCGGGACAGGGGGGTACGAGCAGTACTTC. This gives the protein CASSVGTGGYEQYF.

The CDR3 DNA reads TGCGCCAGCAGCCTTCTGGGGGGGCGCGGAAGCACAGATACGCAGTATTTT. This sequence encodes CASSLLGGRGSTDTQYF. The chain combines TRBV5-1 with TRBJ2-3; a possible D gene is TRBD2 (7 bases). There are 17 residues in the CDR3. Trimming took off 4 bases at V and 0 bases at J, with 18 bases between the two ends. Germline-derived CDR1 and CDR2 are SGHRS and YFSETQ.

This clone was counted only a few times. CDR3 in amino acids: CASSLQYGYTF. Written as DNA, the CDR3 is TGTGCCAGCAGCTTACAATATGGCTACACCTTC. The chain recombines TRBV7-2 with TRBJ1-2, with D hard to call. Per germline, CDR1 SGHTA and CDR2 FQGNSA. The CDR3 has 11 amino acids. Trimming removed 2 bases from V and 5 bases from J, with 3 bases in between.

This clone was seen a single time. This chain links TRBV19 with TRBJ2-3; TRBD1 is a possible D gene (5 bases). The CDR3 covers 16 residues. V lost 3 bases and J 0 bases, leaving 13 bases between the germline ends. Germline CDR1 reads LNHDA; CDR2 reads SQIVND (reference sequence). CDR3 in amino acids: CASSIRQSPSTDTQYF. CDR3 bases: TGTGCCAGTAGTATCCGACAGTCTCCTAGCACAGATACGCAGTATTTT. Looking up the rest from reference TRBV19 and TRBJ2-3 gives the full variable domain: DGGITQSPKYLFRKEGQNVTLSCEQNLNHDAMYWYRQDPGQGLRLIYYSQIVNDFQKGDIAEGYSVSREKKESFPLTVTSAQKNPTAFYLCASSIRQSPSTDTQYFGPGTRLTVL.

The genes are TRBV25-1 and TRBJ2-3; TRBD2 agrees at 8 bases. V shed 0 bases and J 6 bases; nucleotides not matched to a gene: 5. The germline V gene has CDR1 MGHDK and CDR2 SYGVNS. The CDR3 sequence is 15 residues long. CDR3 coding DNA: TGTGCCAGCAGTGAATATGGGGCGGGAGGTGATACGCAGTATTTT. Its translation is CASSEYGAGGDTQYF.